The clone carrying this T cell receptor (beta chain) was recorded once. Assay: immunoSEQ multiplex PCR; the TCRdb copy retains only in-frame clones and omits some. The table lists about 24,000 clones, roughly 87% of them singletons, with roughly 4.7% in the top ten. This sample is drawn from a study of chemoradiotherapy in HPV16-positive cancers. The germline gives CDR1 GTSNPN, CDR2 SVGIG (reference sequence). The CDR3 is 15 residues long. V trimming: 2 bases; J trimming: 7 bases; junction bases outside the gene matches: 8. This sequence was found in a human donor with HPV-associated anogenital cancer. The chain combines TRBV30 with TRBJ1-4; 9 bases are a match to TRBD1. The sample was blood, taken from a patient who underwent chemoradiotherapy. The CDR3: CAWSHTGQGTEKLFF. In nucleotides, the CDR3 is TGTGCCTGGAGTCATACGGGACAGGGAACTGAAAAACTGTTTTTT.